Presented here are 6 T cell receptor beta chains from one specimen sequenced in a study of CD8 T cells in ankylosing spondylitis. TCRdb reanalysed the 5' RACE reads using MiXCR and keeps one entry per CDR3 protein. This sample has 800,000 to 900,000 distinct CDR3 sequences; 10% to 15% occur once, and the top ten carry 0.51%. General study results and limits: About 8 highly homologous variants made up a TCR beta motif that seemed to typify ankylosing spondylitis blood.

Their target antigens are unknown. Material: blood, either unsorted or a sorted T cell fraction (not recorded which). The receptors were sampled from a male donor with ankylosing spondylitis.

In this sample, this clonotype turned up many times. The V and J genes are TRBV29-1 and TRBJ2-3, with TRBD1 as a possible D gene (5 bases). From germline, CDR1 is SQVTM and CDR2 ANQGSEA. The CDR3 loop spans 14 amino acids. Trimming cost V 6 bases and J 0 bases, with 13 bases left between them. The CDR3 is CSVARTLSTDTQYF. DNA of the CDR3: TGCAGCGTGGCACGGACACTTAGCACAGATACGCAGTATTTT.

This clonotype was counted only a few times. J is TRBJ2-1 and V is TRBV20-1, with 7 bases fitting TRBD1. The CDR3 spans 14 residues. J gave up 9 bases and V 3 bases, and 11 bases lay outside the gene matches. In germline, CDR1 is DFQATT, CDR2 SNEGSKA (reference sequence). The CDR3 DNA reads as TGCAGTGCTAGGGATTCAAAGGGGGCGGGTGAGCAGTTCTTC. Translating gives CSARDSKGAGEQFF.

This clonotype was recorded at least ten times. The CDR3 is CASSPAASYNEQFF. CDR3 coding DNA: TGTGCCAGCAGCCCCGCAGCCTCCTACAATGAGCAGTTCTTC. V gene TRBV7-2 combines with J gene TRBJ2-1; D is unclear. V was cut by 5 bases and J by 0 bases, with 8 bases left in between. Germline loops: CDR1 SGHTA, CDR2 FQGNSA. This CDR3 is built from 14 residues.

This clonotype was detected many times. The CDR3 sequence is CASSPDRASYEQYF. Here the CDR3 DNA reads TGTGCCAGCAGCCCGGACAGGGCTTCCTACGAGCAGTACTTC. The rearrangement joins TRBV4-2 to TRBJ2-7; TRBD1 matches 8 bases. CDR3 length: 14 residues. Germline CDR1 LGHNA, CDR2 YNFKEQ. The junction had 3 bases not matched to a gene; V was cut back by 4 bases and J by 1 base.

This clonotype has ten or more counts. The V gene is TRBV12-3 or TRBV12-4, the J gene TRBJ1-1, with a tentative D call TRBD1 (6 bases). The CDR3 length is 12 residues. V dropped 5 bases and J dropped 6 bases, with 10 bases sitting between them. CDR3 sequence: CASSPWTAEAFF. The CDR3 coding sequence is TGTGCCAGCAGTCCCTGGACAGCTGAAGCTTTCTTT.

This clonotype has at least ten counts. The chain combines TRBV6-1 with TRBJ1-1; D is unresolved. The germline V gene has CDR1 MNHNS and CDR2 SASEGT. The V and J ends lost 5 bases and 0 bases respectively, with 13 bases between them. There are 15 residues in the CDR3. This CDR3 is CASSQLFTVNTEAFF. The CDR3 DNA reads as TGTGCCAGCAGTCAGCTTTTTACGGTGAACACTGAAGCTTTCTTT.